A single sample gave rise to the 12 T cell receptor beta chains below, sequenced in a study of cytomegalovirus exposure and HLA in healthy donors. The PCR was carried out with 60 Vbeta primers and 13 Jbeta primers. Sequencing was performed with immunoSEQ multiplex PCR; in TCRdb, only in-frame clones are kept and a portion is missing. The table shows around 130,000 clones, with roughly 80% occurring only once. The source material was PBMCs. The source of these receptors is a boy aged 10-17 years in good health and CMV-seronegative.

The chain couples TRBV4-1 to TRBJ2-7, with 9 bases matching TRBD2. V shed 5 bases and J 0 bases; nucleotides not matched to a gene: 11. CDR3 length equals 17 residues. Germline-derived CDR1 and CDR2 are MGHRA and YSYEKL. The DNA of the CDR3 is TGCGCCAGCAGCTTTCAATTCGGGACTAGCCGCTCCTACGAGCAGTACTTC. Protein: CASSFQFGTSRSYEQYF.

There are a few counts of this clone. This chain links TRBV6-1 with TRBJ1-2; 7 nucleotides agree with TRBD1. The J segment lost 4 bases and the V segment lost 7 bases, leaving 12 bases of the junction unmatched. The CDR3 contains 15 residues. Germline assignment: CDR1 MNHNS and CDR2 SASEGT. CDR3 DNA sequence: TGTGCCAGCACCGAAGGAGTTCGGACAGGCTATGGCTACACCTTC. Translating it yields CASTEGVRTGYGYTF.

J is TRBJ1-2 and V is TRBV4-3, with D perhaps TRBD1 (5 bases). Germline assignment: CDR1 LGHNA and CDR2 YSLEER. CDR3 size: 15 residues. The V and J ends lost 0 bases and 4 bases respectively, with 12 bases between them. The CDR3, as DNA: TGCGCCAGCAGCCAAGATGGGGGGGGAACCTATGGCTACACCTTC. This translates into CASSQDGGGTYGYTF.

The rearrangement joins TRBV27 to TRBJ1-2, with TRBD1 identical over 9 bases. The CDR3 covers 16 residues. V shed 6 bases, J shed 1 base, and the junction held 9 bases outside the gene matches. CDR1 and CDR2 (germline): MNHEY, SMNVEV (reference sequence). CDR3: CASSLSNRGLNYGYTF. CDR3 nucleotide sequence: TGTGCCAGCAGCCTATCAAACAGGGGGCTTAACTATGGCTACACCTTC.

J is TRBJ2-1 and V is TRBV4-1; 10 nucleotides match TRBD2. V shed 6 bases and J 8 bases; nucleotides not matched to a gene: 7. There are 14 residues in the CDR3. The germline CDR1 and CDR2 sequences are MGHRA and YSYEKL. CDR3 nucleotides: TGCGCCAGCAGTCAGCGGGAGGGCCCTTATGAGCAGTTCTTC. Protein product: CASSQREGPYEQFF.

This clone has more than one count but fewer than ten. This chain connects TRBV7-6 to TRBJ1-2; 10 positions match TRBD1. The CDR3 consists of 20 residues. Germline CDR1 SGHVS, CDR2 FNYEAQ. After removal of 5 bases from V and 0 bases from J, the junction contained 18 bases not matched to a gene. The CDR3 loop is CASSSVSGTGAGIANYGYTF. DNA of the CDR3: TGTGCCAGCAGCAGCGTAAGCGGGACAGGGGCTGGGATAGCTAACTATGGCTACACCTTC. Full variable domain (missing parts from reference TRBV7-6 and TRBJ1-2): GAGVSQSPRYKVTKRGQDVALRCDPISGHVSLYWYRQALGQGPEFLTYFNYEAQQDKSGLPNDRFSAERPEGSISTLTIQRTEQRDSAMYRCASSSVSGTGAGIANYGYTFGSGTRLTVV.

In this sample, this clone turned up a few times. V gene TRBV25-1 combines with J gene TRBJ1-1, with D perhaps matching TRBD1 (6 bases). Trimming cost V 6 bases and J 3 bases, with 26 bases left between them. Germline V CDR1 and CDR2: MGHDK, SYGVNS. There are 18 residues in the CDR3. CDR3 loop: CASRPRGSAGGLHTEAFF. The CDR3 bases are TGTGCCAGCAGACCTAGGGGGTCGGCGGGGGGCCTCCACACTGAAGCTTTCTTT.

The chain employs TRBV2 and TRBJ1-4; possibly TRBD1 for D (5 bases). The CDR3 is 12 amino acids. Germline lookup yields CDR1 SNHLY and CDR2 FYNNEI. The V and J ends lost 6 bases and 8 bases respectively, with 10 bases between them. In DNA form, the CDR3 reads TGTGCCAGCAGGCTAGGGGAAGAAAAACTGTTTTTT. Translating it yields CASRLGEEKLFF.

The chain joins TRBV2 to TRBJ2-7, with a tentative D call TRBD1 (6 bases). Germline values: CDR1 SNHLY, CDR2 FYNNEI. The CDR3 sequence is 15 residues long. V lost 1 base and J 2 bases, leaving 12 bases between the germline ends. CDR3 DNA: TGTGCCAGCAGTGAAGACAGGGCCCTGCCCTACGAGCAGTACTTC. It yields the protein CASSEDRALPYEQYF.

V gene TRBV9 combines with J gene TRBJ1-4, with D tentatively TRBD1 (5 bases). Trimming pared 4 bases from V and 0 bases from J, leaving 10 bases between. CDR3 length: 15 residues. Germline loops: CDR1 SGDLS, CDR2 YYNGEE. In nucleotides, the CDR3 is TGTGCCAGCAGCCCCGGGACTTCAACTAATGAAAAACTGTTTTTT. It is translated as CASSPGTSTNEKLFF.

The chain employs TRBV5-1 and TRBJ2-4; 7 bases are a match to TRBD1. The V and J ends lost 4 bases and 0 bases, in that order; junction bases with no gene match: 7. The length of the CDR3 is 16 residues. From germline, CDR1 is SGHRS and CDR2 YFSETQ. In DNA, the CDR3 is TGCGCCAGCAGCGCAGGGACAGCCCTAGCCAAAAACATTCAGTACTTC. It codes for CASSAGTALAKNIQYF.

V usage is TRBV2 and J usage is TRBJ2-2, with 13 bases matching TRBD2. After removal of 5 bases from V and 4 bases from J, the junction contained 10 bases not matched to a gene. This CDR3 contains 18 residues. CDR1 is SNHLY, CDR2 FYNNEI, per germline. CDR3 protein: CASSLWTSGSRSTGELFF. CDR3 DNA sequence: TGTGCCAGCAGTCTATGGACTAGCGGGAGTAGGAGCACCGGGGAGCTGTTTTTT.